This T cell receptor beta chain comes out of a study of T cell repertoires in cytomegalovirus infection. Study summary: Indications came from public TCR beta signatures; they pointed to CMV infection and to a matching HLA type.

Study results and limitations: The cumulative frequency of public TCR beta families distinguished individuals who carried CMV together with the relevant HLA. Dominating the ex vivo response were HLA-C-restricted CMV-specific TCR beta clonotypes.

This CDR3 has 20 amino acids. The ends lost 4 bases at V and 2 bases at J; junction bases unmatched: 14. CDR1 and CDR2 from the germline V gene are LNHNV and YYDKDF (reference sequence). Using its own MiXCR run on the reads, TCRdb lists one record per CDR3 protein. The repertoire consists of 300,000 to 400,000 distinct CDR3 sequences, with around 29% occurring once and the leading ten covering around 20%. On this clonotype itself: Antigen unknown.

The origin of this receptor is a human donor in good health (CMV status not recorded). Some clones in this sample may be carry-over from other donors' samples. The material was cultured PBMCs, obtained from culture after CMV antigen stimulation. The rearrangement links TRBV15 to TRBJ2-3; TRBD2 agrees at 14 bases. The CDR3 reads CATSTLWGTSGGRDTDTQYF. CDR3 in DNA: TGTGCCACCAGCACACTTTGGGGGACTAGCGGGGGTCGAGACACAGATACGCAGTATTTT.